These 10 T cell receptor beta chains were all obtained from the same sample, sequenced in a study of a mutant IDH1 vaccine in newly diagnosed glioma. Time point defined: week 35, safety follow-up. The vaccine gave 300 ug of a 20-mer mutant IDH1 peptide subcutaneously per dose. These receptors are not linked to any known antigen. Profiled with immunoSEQ multiplex PCR; TCRdb holds only in-frame clones, not every one. The sample shows under 40,000 clones, approximately 80% of them seen only once. Sequencing used PBMCs, obtained from a glioma patient whose treatment included an IDH1 peptide vaccine. These receptors were obtained from a woman under 30 with glioma.

This clone was detected a few times. This chain links TRBV30 with TRBJ1-5; 7 nucleotides line up with TRBD1. Germline CDR1 GTSNPN, CDR2 SVGIG (reference sequence). This CDR3 has 14 amino acids. The ends lost 5 bases at V and 1 base at J; junction bases unmatched: 5. CDR3: CAWPQGFSNQPQHF. CDR3 coding DNA: TGTGCCTGGCCACAGGGGTTCAGCAATCAGCCCCAGCATTTT.

This chain connects TRBV7-2 to TRBJ2-7, with TRBD1 matching over 10 bases. Trimming took 3 bases from V and 1 from J; bases not matched to a gene: 3. The CDR3 is 15 residues long. Germline-derived CDR1 and CDR2 are SGHTA and FQGNSA. The CDR3 DNA sequence: TGTGCCAGCAGCTTCCGGGACAGGGGATCCTACGAGCAGTACTTC. Translating gives CASSFRDRGSYEQYF.

This chain uses TRBV27 with TRBJ1-1; D gene uncertain. The CDR3 spans 14 residues. In germline, CDR1 is MNHEY, CDR2 SMNVEV (reference sequence). V was trimmed by 2 bases and J by 0 bases, leaving 7 bases between them. The CDR3 loop reads CASSLRSMNTEAFF. The DNA for the CDR3 is TGTGCCAGCAGTTTAAGAAGCATGAACACTGAAGCTTTCTTT.

This chain links TRBV13 with TRBJ2-7; possible D gene TRBD2, 5 bases. The CDR3 is 14 amino acids. Germline V CDR1 and CDR2: PRHDT, FYEKMQ (reference sequence). V was clipped by 4 bases and J by 4 bases, with 14 bases between them. The CDR3 coding sequence is TGTGCCAGCAGCTCCGGGATCCATGGGTACGAGCAGTACTTC. Translated: CASSSGIHGYEQYF.

The V gene is TRBV28, the J gene TRBJ1-4; tentative D call: TRBD1 (6 bases). This CDR3 contains 15 residues. The germline CDR1 and CDR2 sequences are MDHEN and SYDVKM. V lost 5 bases and J 5 bases, leaving 15 bases between the germline ends. The DNA for the CDR3 is TGTGCCAGCAGTCCCACAGGGATTTCGAATGAAAAACTGTTTTTT. Encoded protein: CASSPTGISNEKLFF.

The chain recombines TRBV30 with TRBJ2-2; 8 bases are a match to TRBD1. Germline CDR1 is GTSNPN and CDR2 is SVGIG (reference sequence). CDR3 length equals 14 residues. Germline trimming cut 5 bases from V and 1 base from J; bases unmatched to any gene: 3. CDR3 loop: CAWGTGWNTGELFF. CDR3 DNA: TGTGCCTGGGGGACAGGTTGGAACACCGGGGAGCTGTTTTTT.

The chain uses TRBV11-3 and TRBJ1-3; a weak D match, TRBD1 (6 bases). V was cut by 2 bases and J by 10 bases, with 18 bases left in between. This CDR3 is built from 15 residues. Germline CDR1 is SGHNT and CDR2 is YENEEA. CDR3: CASSLSMGAPWTIYF. DNA for the CDR3: TGTGCCAGCAGCTTATCCATGGGGGCCCCCTGGACCATATATTTT.

This clone was counted a few times. The chain's CDR3 is CASSYEVESQETQYF. Written as DNA, the CDR3 is TGTGCCAGCAGTTACGAGGTGGAGAGCCAAGAGACCCAGTACTTC. The chain couples TRBV28 to TRBJ2-5; D is undetermined. The ends were cut back, 4 bases at V and 1 base at J, with 13 bases in the middle. The CDR3 consists of 15 residues. Germline V lookup: CDR1 MDHEN, CDR2 SYDVKM.

V usage is TRBV6-5 and J usage is TRBJ2-3, with a possible D match to TRBD1 (5 bases). The CDR3 is 15 amino acids. V lost 2 bases, J lost 0 bases, and 9 bases lay in between. Germline values: CDR1 MNHEY, CDR2 SVGAGI. The CDR3: CASSYGRDSTDTQYF. The CDR3 region has the DNA TGTGCCAGCAGTTACGGCAGGGATAGCACAGATACGCAGTATTTT.

The genes are TRBV11-3 and TRBJ1-6, with no clear D. Germline V gene lookup returns CDR1 SGHNT and CDR2 YENEEA. Trimming shortened V by 1 base and J by 4 bases, and 2 bases separated the two germline ends. The CDR3 loop spans 13 amino acids. The CDR3 DNA follows: TGTGCCAGCAGCTTAGGATATAATTCACCCCTCCACTTT. Translated: CASSLGYNSPLHF.